A selection of T cell receptor beta chains follows, all from one sample in a study of tumour-infiltrating T cells in Burkitt lymphoma. Clones were read by immunoSEQ multiplex PCR, and TCRdb kept only the in-frame ones, dropping some. The table shows roughly 13,000 clones, with roughly 80% occurring only once. Sequenced: tumor tissue. The receptors here all came from a human donor with diffuse large B-cell lymphoma. Each CDR3 is given with its conserved first and last residue. D genes are given only for firm matches. Size tells how often a clone was seen (once, few, many) or the class of an expanded clone, and some rows leave it out.

TRBD1	TRBV30	18	.	TRBJ1-6	TGTGCCTGGAGTGTAAGGACAGGAGGCTTAGCCAATAATTCACCCCTCCACTTT	CAWSVRTGGLANNSPLHF
TRBD1	TRBV19	13	once	TRBJ1-2	TGTGCCAGTAGCGGACAGGTAGGGGATGGCTACACCTTC	CASSGQVGDGYTF
.	TRBV11-3	13	.	TRBJ1-2	TGTGCCAGCAGGGCCAGGGGCAACTATGGCTACACCTTC	CASRARGNYGYTF
TRBD1	TRBV29-1	13	.	TRBJ2-5	TGCAGCGCAGACAGGGGGCGGGGGGAGACCCAGTACTTC	CSADRGRGETQYF
TRBD1	TRBV18	15	.	TRBJ1-5	TGTGCCAGCTCACCCCCGGACAGGGCGGATCAGCCCCAGCATTTT	CASSPPDRADQPQHF
TRBD2	TRBV28	19	.	TRBJ2-3	TGTGCCAGCAGTCTAGAAACCGGGACTAGCGGGTTATTGAAAGATACGCAGTATTTT	CASSLETGTSGLLKDTQYF
TRBD2	TRBV6-6	16	few	TRBJ2-3	TGTGCCAGCAGTTACATCATAGCGGGAGGGTCAGATACGCAGTATTTT	CASSYIIAGGSDTQYF
TRBD2	TRBV6-5	16	.	TRBJ2-1	TGTGCCAGCAGTTACCACACTAGCGGGAGTGGCAATGAGCAGTTCTTC	CASSYHTSGSGNEQFF
TRBD2	TRBV9	16	.	TRBJ2-7	TGTGCCAGCAGCCTTAGTGGGACTAGCACATCCTACGAGCAGTACTTC	CASSLSGTSTSYEQYF
TRBD1	TRBV9	17	.	TRBJ2-6	TGTGCCAGCAGCGCGCACAACAGGGGGCTTGGGGCCAACGTCCTGACTTTC	CASSAHNRGLGANVLTF
TRBD1	TRBV19	16	.	TRBJ1-1	TGTGCCAGTAGTATAGATGAAACAGGGGGCAGGACTGAAGCTTTCTTT	CASSIDETGGRTEAFF
.	TRBV9	13	.	TRBJ1-3	TGTGCCAGCAGCGGAAACTCCGGAAACACCATATATTTT	CASSGNSGNTIYF
TRBD1	TRBV27	14	once	TRBJ2-5	TGTGCCAGCAGTCCGGACAGGGGTCGGGGGATCCAGTACTTC	CASSPDRGRGIQYF
TRBD2	TRBV6-6	15	.	TRBJ2-5	TGTGCCAGCAGTTACTCGCGGGAGGGGGGGGAGACCCAGTACTTC	CASSYSREGGETQYF
TRBD2	TRBV4-1	18	.	TRBJ2-7	TGCGCCAGCAGCCAAGATCTAGGCGGACTAGCGGGAGGATACGAGCAGTACTTC	CASSQDLGGLAGGYEQYF
.	TRBV28	10	.	TRBJ1-2	TGTGCCAGCATGGGCGTTGGCTACACCTTC	CASMGVGYTF
TRBD1	TRBV5-1	18	medium-sized	TRBJ1-5	TGCGCCAGCAGCTTGGGCCGGGACAGGGAAGGAAACAATCAGCCCCAGCATTTT	CASSLGRDREGNNQPQHF
TRBD1	TRBV19	12	.	TRBJ1-5	TGTGCCAGTAGTATAGGGGACAGTCCCCAGCATTTT	CASSIGDSPQHF
TRBD1	TRBV30	15	.	TRBJ2-7	TGTGCCTGGAGTGTACGGAGGACAGGGCTTCACGAGCAGTACTTC	CAWSVRRTGLHEQYF
.	TRBV29-1	15	.	TRBJ2-2	TGCAGCGCCAGTAGGGACTTCCAGAACACCGGGGAGCTGTTTTTT	CSASRDFQNTGELFF
TRBD1	TRBV27	12	.	TRBJ2-7	TGTGCCAGCAGTCGGACAGGAGGCGAGCAGTACTTC	CASSRTGGEQYF
.	TRBV5-6	13	medium-sized	TRBJ1-1	TGTGCCAGCAGCTTGGAAGGGAGGGGTGAAGCTTTCTTT	CASSLEGRGEAFF
TRBD1	TRBV6-1	16	.	TRBJ1-2	TGTGCCAGCAGTGAATTTGGGACAGGGGTGTCCTATGGCTCCACCTTC	CASSEFGTGVSYGSTF
.	TRBV11-2	11	.	TRBJ1-1	TGTGCCACCTCCGGAGGCCCTGAAGCTTTCTTT	CATSGGPEAFF
TRBD1	TRBV6-5	15	.	TRBJ1-2	TGTGCCAGCAGTCGGGACAGGGGGCCGAACTATGGCTACACCTTC	CASSRDRGPNYGYTF
.	TRBV27	13	.	TRBJ1-2	TGTGCCAGCAGTTTATCGACTCGGTATGGCTACACCTTC	CASSLSTRYGYTF
.	TRBV19	14	once	TRBJ1-2	TGTGCCAGCCAAGCCTCCCGAGGGGGCTATGGCTACACCTTC	CASQASRGGYGYTF
TRBD1	TRBV18	11	few	TRBJ1-1	TGTGCCAGCTCACCGACAGGGGAAGCTTTCTTT	CASSPTGEAFF
.	TRBV2	12	.	TRBJ1-5	TGTGCCAGCAAAGTTTGGGATCAGCCCCAGCATTTT	CASKVWDQPQHF
.	TRBV5-4	14	.	TRBJ2-2	TGTGCCAGCAGCTTGGAGGCGAACACCGGGGAGCTGTTTTTT	CASSLEANTGELFF
.	TRBV4-1	14	once	TRBJ2-3	TGCGCCAGCAGCCTAACCCCGGGCACAGATACGCAGTATTTT	CASSLTPGTDTQYF
TRBD2	TRBV10-2	18	few	TRBJ2-3	TGCGCCAGCCCGACTAGCGGGGGTGTGGCTTTGGGTACAGATACGCAGTATTTT	CASPTSGGVALGTDTQYF
.	TRBV5-4	14	.	TRBJ2-7	TGTGCCAGCAGCTTGGCTGGGGAAGGGTACGAGCAGTACTTC	CASSLAGEGYEQYF
.	TRBV10-3	16	.	TRBJ1-3	TGTGCCATCTCAAAACGGGGCCCTTCCCCTGGAAACACCATATATTTT	CAISKRGPSPGNTIYF
.	TRBV5-4	14	.	TRBJ2-5	TGTGCCAGCAGCGCGGGGGAGGGGGACGGGACCCAGTACTTC	CASSAGEGDGTQYF
TRBD2	TRBV4-2	16	.	TRBJ2-7	TGTGCCAGCAGCCAAGAAACTAGCGGAAGCTCCTACGAGCAGTACTTC	CASSQETSGSSYEQYF
.	TRBV15	18	.	TRBJ1-4	TGTGCCACCAGCAGAGATCCCAGGTCGAGGTCGTTGGGTGAAAAACTGTTTTTT	CATSRDPRSRSLGEKLFF
.	TRBV6-5	15	.	TRBJ2-5	TGTGCCAGCAGTTCATCGACAATTTCCGGGGAGACCCAGTACTTC	CASSSSTISGETQYF
TRBD1	TRBV9	14	.	TRBJ1-1	TGTGCCAGCAGCGGAGGGACAGGGCCCTCTGAAGCTTTCTTT	CASSGGTGPSEAFF
.	TRBV10-3	13	.	TRBJ1-1	TGTGCCGTAGGGAGGGAGGGAAACACTGAAGCTTTCTTT	CAVGREGNTEAFF
.	TRBV21-1	13	.	TRBJ1-2	TGTGCCAGCAGCAGCGAGACTAACTATGGCTACACCTTC	CASSSETNYGYTF
.	TRBV6-1	12	.	TRBJ2-3	TGTGCCAGCAGTGTTGAATGGAGCACGCAGTATTTT	CASSVEWSTQYF
.	TRBV7-9	14	few	TRBJ1-5	TGTGCCAGCAGCCTAGCTGGGGGCTTGACGCCCCAGCATTTT	CASSLAGGLTPQHF
TRBD1	TRBV27	18	once	TRBJ2-7	TGTGCCAGCAGTTTAGACGGCCCTCGGACAGGGACCTCATACGAGCAGTACTTC	CASSLDGPRTGTSYEQYF
.	TRBV6-5	13	large	TRBJ2-2	TGTGCCAGCAGTTACTCGAGGGCCGGGGAGCTGTTTTTT	CASSYSRAGELFF
.	TRBV28	14	.	TRBJ2-1	TGTGCCAGCAGTTTAATGGGATCCTACAATGAGCAGTTCTTC	CASSLMGSYNEQFF
.	TRBV28	15	.	TRBJ1-2	TGTGCCAGCAGTTTATTGGGGGGCTCGGACTATGGCTACACCTTC	CASSLLGGSDYGYTF
.	TRBV7-6	12	medium-sized	TRBJ2-1	TGTGCCAGCAGCTTAGGAGGGTATGAGCAGTTCTTC	CASSLGGYEQFF
TRBD2	TRBV28	16	.	TRBJ2-6	TGTGCCAGCAGTTATAGCGGGAGCTCTGGGGCCAACGTCCTGACTTTC	CASSYSGSSGANVLTF
TRBD1	TRBV15	15	.	TRBJ1-2	TGTGCCACCAGCAGGGTTGGACAGGACACCTATGGCTACACCTTC	CATSRVGQDTYGYTF
TRBD1	TRBV6-5	13	.	TRBJ2-1	TGTGCCGGGGCCGGGACAGGGGGCACTGAGCAGTTCTTC	CAGAGTGGTEQFF
TRBD1	TRBV5-1	15	.	TRBJ1-1	TGCGCCAGCAGCTTACAGGGGCAAAGGAACACTGAAGCTTTCTTT	CASSLQGQRNTEAFF
.	TRBV4-2	16	medium-sized	TRBJ1-5	TGTGCCAGCAGCCAAGCAAGACCCTCAGGGGTTCAGCCCCAGCATTTT	CASSQARPSGVQPQHF
.	TRBV7-9	15	.	TRBJ2-2	TGTGCCAGCAGTTCGGACGGGGCGGCCACTGGGGAGCTGTTTTTT	CASSSDGAATGELFF
TRBD2	TRBV9	15	.	TRBJ2-7	TGTGCCAGCAGCCCTCGGACTAGCGGGGGATACGAGCAGTACTTC	CASSPRTSGGYEQYF
TRBD1	TRBV27	14	.	TRBJ1-5	TGTGCCAGCCATCGGACAGGGGGCAATCAGCCCCAGCATTTT	CASHRTGGNQPQHF
.	TRBV18	17	.	TRBJ1-2	TGTGCCAGCTCACCACCGGGCCCAGGACGGTCCGTCTATGGCTACACCTTC	CASSPPGPGRSVYGYTF
TRBD1	TRBV19	13	.	TRBJ1-1	TGTGCCAGTAGTCGGACAGGGGCCACTGAAGCTTTCTTT	CASSRTGATEAFF
.	TRBV6-1	14	.	TRBJ1-5	TGTGCCAGCAGATCAGGGATGAGCAATCAGCCCCAGCATTTT	CASRSGMSNQPQHF
TRBD2	TRBV4-1	16	medium-sized	TRBJ2-1	TGCGCCAGCAGCCAAGATTGGGGCGGGAGGGCCAATGAGCAGTTCTTC	CASSQDWGGRANEQFF